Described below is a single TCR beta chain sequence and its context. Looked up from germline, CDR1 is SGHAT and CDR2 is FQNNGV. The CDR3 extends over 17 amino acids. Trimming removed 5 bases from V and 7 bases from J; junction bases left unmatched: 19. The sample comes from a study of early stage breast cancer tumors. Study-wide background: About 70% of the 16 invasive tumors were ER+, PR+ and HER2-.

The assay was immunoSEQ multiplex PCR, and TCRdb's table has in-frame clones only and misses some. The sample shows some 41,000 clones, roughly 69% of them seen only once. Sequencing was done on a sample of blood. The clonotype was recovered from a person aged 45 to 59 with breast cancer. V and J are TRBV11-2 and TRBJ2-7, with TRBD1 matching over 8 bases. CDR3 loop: CASSPEAAGGSRFEQYF. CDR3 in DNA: TGTGCCAGCAGCCCCGAAGCCGCAGGGGGCTCCAGGTTTGAGCAGTACTTC. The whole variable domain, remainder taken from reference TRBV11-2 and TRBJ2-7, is EAGVAQSPRYKIIEKRQSVAFWCNPISGHATLYWYQQILGQGPKLLIQFQNNGVVDDSQLPKDRFSAERLKGVDSTLKIQPAKLEDSAVYLCASSPEAAGGSRFEQYFGPGTRLTVT.